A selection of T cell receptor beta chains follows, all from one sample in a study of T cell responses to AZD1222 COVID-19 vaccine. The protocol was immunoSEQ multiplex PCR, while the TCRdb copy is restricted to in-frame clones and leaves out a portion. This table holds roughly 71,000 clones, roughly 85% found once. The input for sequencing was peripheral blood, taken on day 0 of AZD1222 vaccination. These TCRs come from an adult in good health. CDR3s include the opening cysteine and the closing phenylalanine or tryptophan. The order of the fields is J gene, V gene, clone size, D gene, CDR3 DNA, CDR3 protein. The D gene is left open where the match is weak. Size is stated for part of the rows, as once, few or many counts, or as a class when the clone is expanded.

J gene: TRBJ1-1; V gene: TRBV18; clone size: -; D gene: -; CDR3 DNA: TGTGCCAGCTCACCATATGGGGCTGAAGCTTTCTTT; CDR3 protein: CASSPYGAEAFF
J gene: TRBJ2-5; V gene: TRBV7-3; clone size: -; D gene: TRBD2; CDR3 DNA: TGTGCCAGCAGCTTACTAGCGGGGGGAGAGACCCAGTACTTC; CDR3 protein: CASSLLAGGETQYF
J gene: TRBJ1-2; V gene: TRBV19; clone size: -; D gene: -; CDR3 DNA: TGTGCCAGTAGTAAACCGGGCAATTGGGATGGCTACACCTTC; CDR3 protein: CASSKPGNWDGYTF
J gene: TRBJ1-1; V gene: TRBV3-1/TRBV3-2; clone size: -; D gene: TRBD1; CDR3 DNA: TGTGCCAGCAGCCAAGATCGAAGACCAGGGGGAACTGAAGCTTTCTTT; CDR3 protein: CASSQDRRPGGTEAFF
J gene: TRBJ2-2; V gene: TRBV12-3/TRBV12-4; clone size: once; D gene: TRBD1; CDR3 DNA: TGTGCCAGCGGGAACAGGGGGTTCGGGGAGCTGTTTTTT; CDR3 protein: CASGNRGFGELFF
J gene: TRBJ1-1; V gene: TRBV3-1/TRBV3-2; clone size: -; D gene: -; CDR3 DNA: TGTGCCAGCAGCCAAGTGGAAGGGTTGGAAGCTTTCTTT; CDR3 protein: CASSQVEGLEAFF
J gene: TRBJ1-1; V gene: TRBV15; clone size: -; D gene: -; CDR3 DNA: TGTGCCACCAGCAGAGGTTTTGGAGGGGGAGGGGACACTGAAGCTTTCTTT; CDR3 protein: CATSRGFGGGGDTEAFF
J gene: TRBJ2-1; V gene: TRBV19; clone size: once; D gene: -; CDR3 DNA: TGTGCCAGTAGTCCTACAGCGGACCTCTCCTACAATGAGCAGTTCTTC; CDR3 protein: CASSPTADLSYNEQFF
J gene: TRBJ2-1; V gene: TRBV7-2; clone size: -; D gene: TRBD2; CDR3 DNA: TGTGCCAGCAGCCGGACTAGCGGGGCCCCTGGCAATGAGCAGTTCTTC; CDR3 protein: CASSRTSGAPGNEQFF
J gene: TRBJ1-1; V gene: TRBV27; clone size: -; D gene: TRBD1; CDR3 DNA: TGTGCCACCCTGGGGCAGGGGGCTTTGGAAGCTTTCTTT; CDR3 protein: CATLGQGALEAFF
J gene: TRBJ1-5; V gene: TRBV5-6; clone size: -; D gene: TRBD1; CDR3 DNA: TGTGCCAGCAGCTTGTACAGGGGAGGTCAGCCCCAGCATTTT; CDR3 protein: CASSLYRGGQPQHF
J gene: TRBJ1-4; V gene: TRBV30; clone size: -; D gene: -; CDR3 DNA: TGTGCCTGGAGGGGAGCCGGAGCTAATGAAAAACTGTTTTTT; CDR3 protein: CAWRGAGANEKLFF
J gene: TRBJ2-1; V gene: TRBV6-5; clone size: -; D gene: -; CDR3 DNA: TGTGCCAGCAGTACCCCGGGACTCCTGATCGATGAGCAGTTCTTC; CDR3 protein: CASSTPGLLIDEQFF
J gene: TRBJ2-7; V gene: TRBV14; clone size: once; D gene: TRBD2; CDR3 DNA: TGTGCCAGCAGCTGGGGGACTATTCTCGAGGACGAGCAGTACTTC; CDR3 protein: CASSWGTILEDEQYF
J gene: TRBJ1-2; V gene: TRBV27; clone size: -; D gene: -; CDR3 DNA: TGTGCCAGCAGCTCGGGGACTTACTATGGCTACACCTTC; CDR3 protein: CASSSGTYYGYTF
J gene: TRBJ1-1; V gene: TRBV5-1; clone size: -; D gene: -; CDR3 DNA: TGCGCCAGCAGGGCCGGGGTGGCTGAAGCTTTCTTT; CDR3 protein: CASRAGVAEAFF
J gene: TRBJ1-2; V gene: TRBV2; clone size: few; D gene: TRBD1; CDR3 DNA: TGTGCCAGCAGTGAAGCGGTCGGGCAGGGGGCTAGCTACACCTTC; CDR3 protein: CASSEAVGQGASYTF
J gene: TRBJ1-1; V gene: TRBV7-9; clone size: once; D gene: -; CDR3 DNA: TGTGCCAGCAGCCTACCACTTAGCACTGAAGCTTTCTTT; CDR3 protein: CASSLPLSTEAFF
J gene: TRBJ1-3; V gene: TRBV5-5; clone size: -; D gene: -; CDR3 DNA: TGTGCCAGCAGCTTGGCCCGGGAGGGAGGAAACACCATATATTTT; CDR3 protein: CASSLAREGGNTIYF
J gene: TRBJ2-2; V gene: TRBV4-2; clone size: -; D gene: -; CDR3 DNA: TGTGCCAGCAGCCAAAAAGTTGATCTCACCGGGGAGCTGTTTTTT; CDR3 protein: CASSQKVDLTGELFF
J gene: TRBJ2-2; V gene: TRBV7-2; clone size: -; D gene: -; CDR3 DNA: TGTGCCAGCAGCTTAGCCCCATCCGGGGAGCTGTTTTTT; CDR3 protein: CASSLAPSGELFF
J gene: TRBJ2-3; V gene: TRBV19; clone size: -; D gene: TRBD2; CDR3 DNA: TGTGCCAGTAGTTCCGGGACTAGCGGCTTCACAGATACGCAGTATTTT; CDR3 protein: CASSSGTSGFTDTQYF
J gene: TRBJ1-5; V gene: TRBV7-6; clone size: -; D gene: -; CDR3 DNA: TGTGCCAGCAGCTTATCAGGAGACCAGCCCCAGCATTTT; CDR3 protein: CASSLSGDQPQHF
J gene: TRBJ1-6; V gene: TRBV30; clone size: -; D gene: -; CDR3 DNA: TGTGCCTGGAGTGAGCAGCCGAGCTCCTATAATTCACCCCTCCACTTT; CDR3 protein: CAWSEQPSSYNSPLHF
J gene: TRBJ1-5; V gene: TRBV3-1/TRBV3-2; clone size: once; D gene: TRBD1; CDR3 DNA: TGTGCCAGCAGCCTCGGGACAGTCCAGCCCCAGCATTTT; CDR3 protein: CASSLGTVQPQHF
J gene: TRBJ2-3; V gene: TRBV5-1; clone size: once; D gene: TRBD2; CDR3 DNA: TGCGCCAGCAGCTTGGGACTAGCGGGGTCAGGGGATACGCAGTATTTT; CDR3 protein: CASSLGLAGSGDTQYF
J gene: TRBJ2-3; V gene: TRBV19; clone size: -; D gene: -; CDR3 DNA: TGTGCCAGTAGTATGGGCACAGATACGCAGTATTTT; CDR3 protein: CASSMGTDTQYF
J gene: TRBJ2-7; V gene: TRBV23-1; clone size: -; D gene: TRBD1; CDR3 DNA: TGCGCCAGCAGTCCTGGACAGGGCGGGCCGAACTACGAGCAGTACTTC; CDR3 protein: CASSPGQGGPNYEQYF
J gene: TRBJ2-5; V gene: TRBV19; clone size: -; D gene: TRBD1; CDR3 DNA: TGTGCCGCCTCGGGACAGGAGGAAGAGACCCAGTACTTC; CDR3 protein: CAASGQEEETQYF
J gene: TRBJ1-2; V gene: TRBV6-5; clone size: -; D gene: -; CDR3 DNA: TGTGCCAGCTCCAAAGCCGGGACAATGGGACATGGCTACACCTTC; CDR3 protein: CASSKAGTMGHGYTF
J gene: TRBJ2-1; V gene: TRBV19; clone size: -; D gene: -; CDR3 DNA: TGTGCCAGTAGTATCGATAGCGGCATAGCCAATGAGCAGTTCTTC; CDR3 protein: CASSIDSGIANEQFF
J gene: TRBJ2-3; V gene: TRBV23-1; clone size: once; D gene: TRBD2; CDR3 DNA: TGCGCCAGCAGTCATCCACGACTAGCGGGGGATGAAGATACGCAGTATTTT; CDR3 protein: CASSHPRLAGDEDTQYF
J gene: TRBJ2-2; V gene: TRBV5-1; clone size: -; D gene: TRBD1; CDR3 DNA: TGCGCCAGCAGCTTGAGACAGGGAGAAACCGGGGAGCTGTTTTTT; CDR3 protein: CASSLRQGETGELFF
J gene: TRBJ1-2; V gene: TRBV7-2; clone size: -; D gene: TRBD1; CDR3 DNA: TGTGCCAGCAGTTTCGGACAGGGGAACTATGGCTACACCTTC; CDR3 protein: CASSFGQGNYGYTF
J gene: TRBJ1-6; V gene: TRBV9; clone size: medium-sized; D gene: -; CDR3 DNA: TGTGCCAGCAGCGTAGTCGGGGCAGCTTCACCCCTCCACTTT; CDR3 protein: CASSVVGAASPLHF
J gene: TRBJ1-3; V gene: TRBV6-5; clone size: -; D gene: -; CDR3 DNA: TGTGCCAGCAGCCTACTCGGGGAAGGAAACACCATATATTTT; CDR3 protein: CASSLLGEGNTIYF
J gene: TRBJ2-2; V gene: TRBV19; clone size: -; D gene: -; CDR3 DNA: TGTGCCACAAAAGGCGAACAAAAAAACACCGGGGAGCTGTTTTTT; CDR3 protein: CATKGEQKNTGELFF
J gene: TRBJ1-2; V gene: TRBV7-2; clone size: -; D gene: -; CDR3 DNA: TGTGCCAGCAGCTCGCAACCGGGACGGAGCAACTATGGCTACACCTTC; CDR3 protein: CASSSQPGRSNYGYTF
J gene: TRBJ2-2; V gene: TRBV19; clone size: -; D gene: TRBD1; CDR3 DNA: TGTGCCAGTAGTTTCCCAGGCACAGGGGGCTCCGGGGAGCTGTTTTTT; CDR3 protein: CASSFPGTGGSGELFF
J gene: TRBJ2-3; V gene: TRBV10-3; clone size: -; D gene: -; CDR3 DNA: TGTGCCATCAGTGAGTCGAAGGGGATCGGGACAGATACGCAGTATTTT; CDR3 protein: CAISESKGIGTDTQYF
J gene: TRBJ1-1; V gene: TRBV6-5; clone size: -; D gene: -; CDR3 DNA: TGTGCCGGAGCCCAGTTTGACACTGAAGCTTTCTTT; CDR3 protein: CAGAQFDTEAFF
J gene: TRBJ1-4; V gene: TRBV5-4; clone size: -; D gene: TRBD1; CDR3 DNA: TGTGCCAGCAGCGGAAGGACAGGGGGGCCTGATGAAAAACTGTTTTTT; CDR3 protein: CASSGRTGGPDEKLFF
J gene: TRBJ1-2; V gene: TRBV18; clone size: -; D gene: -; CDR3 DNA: TGTGCCAGCTCACCCGTTCCGGGGTACGGCTACACCTTC; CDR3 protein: CASSPVPGYGYTF
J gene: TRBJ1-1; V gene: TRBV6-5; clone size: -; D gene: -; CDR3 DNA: TGTGCCAGCAACCGAGGAGGGGGAGGTACCGCTGAAGCTTTCTTT; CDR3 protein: CASNRGGGGTAEAFF
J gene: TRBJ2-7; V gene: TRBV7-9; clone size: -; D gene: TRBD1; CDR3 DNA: TGTGCCAGCAGCTTCGGGACAGGGTCCTACGAGCAGTACTTC; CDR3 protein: CASSFGTGSYEQYF
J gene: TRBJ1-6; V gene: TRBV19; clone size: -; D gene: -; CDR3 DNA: TGTGCCAGTAGTATTGGGGGGAACTCACCCCTCCACTTT; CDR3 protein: CASSIGGNSPLHF
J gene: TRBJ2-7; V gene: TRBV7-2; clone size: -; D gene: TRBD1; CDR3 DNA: TGTGCCAGCAGCTTTACAGGGGGCGACTACGAGCAGTACTTC; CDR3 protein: CASSFTGGDYEQYF
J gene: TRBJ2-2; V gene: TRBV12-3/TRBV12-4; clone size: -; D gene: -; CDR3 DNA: TGTGCCAGCAGGTTAGCCGGGGAGCTGTTTTTT; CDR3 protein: CASRLAGELFF
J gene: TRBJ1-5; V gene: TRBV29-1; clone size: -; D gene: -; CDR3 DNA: TGCAGCGCTAGGGACGGCAATCAGCCCCAGCATTTT; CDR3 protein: CSARDGNQPQHF
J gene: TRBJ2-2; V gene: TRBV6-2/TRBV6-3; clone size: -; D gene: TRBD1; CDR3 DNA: TGTGCCAGCAGTTGGGCCCCAGGGGGCACCACCGGGGAGCTGTTTTTT; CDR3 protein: CASSWAPGGTTGELFF
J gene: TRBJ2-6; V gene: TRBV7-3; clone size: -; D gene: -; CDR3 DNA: TGTGCCAGCAGCAACAGGGAATCTGGGGCCAACGTCCTGACTTTC; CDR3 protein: CASSNRESGANVLTF